The 11 T cell receptor beta chains reported below all come from one sample, sequenced in a study of T-cell reconstitution after alpha-beta-depleted transplantation in children. Library preparation (for TCRbeta) was performed with unique molecular identifiers. TCRdb reprocessed the PCR reads via MiXCR and lists one record per CDR3 protein. The sample consists of about 830,000 distinct CDR3 sequences, approximately 15% of them appearing once. The source was PBMCs, mostly from graft donor cells, collected 360 days after TCRalphabeta/CD19-depleted stem cell transplant. The receptors here all came from a male patient younger than 18 who had a stem cell transplant for acute lymphoblastic leukemia, so the T cells may come from the graft donor.

The V and J genes are TRBV6-1 and TRBJ2-7; D is undetermined. V dropped 6 bases and J dropped 3 bases, with 18 bases sitting between them. CDR3 length: 15 residues. Germline CDR1 is MNHNS and CDR2 is SASEGT. The CDR3 coding sequence is TGTGCCAGCAGCCCACGACGTGGCCCTCGCTACGAGCAGTACTTC. It yields the protein CASSPRRGPRYEQYF.

The chain employs TRBV7-9 and TRBJ1-2; 9 nucleotides line up with TRBD1. The V gene's germline CDR1 is SEHNR and CDR2 FQNEAQ (reference sequence). This CDR3 has 12 residues. With V trimmed by 6 bases and J by 8 bases, 4 bases remained unmatched. The CDR3 loop reads CASRGQGQGYTF. For the CDR3, the DNA is TGTGCCAGCAGGGGACAGGGCCAGGGCTACACCTTC.

This clonotype was seen just once. The chain uses TRBV3-1 and TRBJ2-1, with TRBD2 matching over 9 bases. CDR1 is LGHDT and CDR2 is YNNKEL in the germline V gene (reference sequence). The CDR3 totals 17 residues. J lost 7 bases, V lost 1 base, and 11 bases had no gene match. This CDR3 is CASSQVLGLASGNEQFF. Here the CDR3 DNA reads TGTGCCAGCAGCCAAGTTCTCGGACTAGCGTCCGGTAATGAGCAGTTCTTC.

This clonotype turned up a few times. The chain couples TRBV7-2 to TRBJ2-7, with 8 bases lining up with TRBD2. Germline CDR1 SGHTA, CDR2 FQGNSA. The CDR3 spans 14 residues. V shed 1 base and J 3 bases; nucleotides not matched to a gene: 2. CDR3 sequence: CASSLEAGDYEQYF. In nucleotides, the CDR3 is TGTGCCAGCAGCTTAGAAGCGGGAGACTACGAGCAGTACTTC.

The chain is built from TRBV20-1 and TRBJ2-4; D is unresolved. This CDR3 contains 14 residues. V was clipped by 1 base and J by 5 bases, with 12 bases between them. Germline-derived CDR1 and CDR2 are DFQATT and SNEGSKA (reference sequence). The CDR3 coding sequence is TGCAGTGCTAGAGTCTCCCGCTGGCAAAACATTCAGTACTTC. This encodes CSARVSRWQNIQYF.

The J gene is TRBJ2-1, the V gene TRBV7-3; a possible D gene is TRBD1 (6 bases). Trimming shortened V by 0 bases and J by 3 bases, and 24 bases separated the two germline ends. CDR1 and CDR2 (germline): SGHTA, FQGTGA. This CDR3 has 20 residues. CDR3 sequence reads: CASSLTIWGRIPGSYNEQFF. The CDR3 nucleotides read TGTGCCAGCAGCTTAACGATCTGGGGGCGAATACCAGGTAGCTACAATGAGCAGTTCTTC.

This clonotype was observed at least ten times. V gene TRBV5-1 combines with J gene TRBJ2-3; no clear D gene. The CDR3 length is 15 residues. Germline CDR1 is SGHRS and CDR2 is YFSETQ. V was pared by 4 bases and J by 1 base, with 13 bases between. CDR3: CASSPVRGGTDTQYF. CDR3 in DNA: TGCGCCAGCAGCCCCGTGAGAGGAGGCACAGATACGCAGTATTTT.

In nucleotides, the CDR3 is TGTGCCAGCAGTCGTACAGGTGCCCCCACAGATACGCAGTATTTT. This encodes CASSRTGAPTDTQYF. The V call is TRBV7-3, the J call TRBJ2-3; D may be TRBD1 (5 bases). The V end lost 6 bases, the J end lost 2 bases, and 15 bases lay between the germline ends. This CDR3 has 15 amino acids. Germline-derived CDR1 and CDR2 are SGHTA and FQGTGA.

The table lists this clonotype with a few counts. The chain has TRBV5-1 and TRBJ2-7; D uncertain. In germline, CDR1 is SGHRS, CDR2 YFSETQ. The ends were cut back, 1 base at V and 4 bases at J, with 12 bases in the middle. There are 14 residues in the CDR3. CDR3 sequence reads: CASSLTLDGYEQYF. In DNA, the CDR3 is TGCGCCAGCAGCTTGACCCTAGACGGGTACGAGCAGTACTTC.

This clonotype was picked up a small number of times. J is TRBJ1-1 and V is TRBV5-1; D possibly corresponds to TRBD1 (6 bases). V dropped 1 base and J dropped 4 bases, with 14 bases sitting between them. Germline CDR1 SGHRS, CDR2 YFSETQ. This CDR3 region has 15 residues. This chain's CDR3 is CASSLSRGPSTEAFF. The CDR3 DNA follows: TGCGCCAGCAGCTTGAGCAGGGGCCCCAGCACTGAAGCTTTCTTT.

The V and J genes are TRBV5-1 and TRBJ1-1, with D possibly matching TRBD1 (6 bases). V dropped 4 bases and J dropped 0 bases, with 16 bases sitting between them. The germline CDR1 and CDR2 sequences are SGHRS and YFSETQ. This CDR3 region has 16 residues. The CDR3 loop reads CASSLELGTLNTEAFF. The CDR3 DNA is TGCGCCAGCAGCCTCGAACTCGGGACACTGAACACTGAAGCTTTCTTT.